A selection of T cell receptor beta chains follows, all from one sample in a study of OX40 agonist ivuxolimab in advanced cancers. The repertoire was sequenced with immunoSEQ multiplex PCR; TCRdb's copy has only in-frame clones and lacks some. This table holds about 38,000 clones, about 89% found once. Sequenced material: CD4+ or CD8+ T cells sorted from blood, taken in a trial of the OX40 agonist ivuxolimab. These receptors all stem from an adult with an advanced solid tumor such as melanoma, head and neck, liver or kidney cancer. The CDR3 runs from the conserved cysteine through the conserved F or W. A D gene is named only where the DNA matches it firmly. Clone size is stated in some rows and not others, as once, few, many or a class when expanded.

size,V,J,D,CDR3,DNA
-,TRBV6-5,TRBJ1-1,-,CASSYPGAQGTEAFF,TGTGCCAGCAGTTACCCGGGGGCGCAGGGGACTGAAGCTTTCTTT
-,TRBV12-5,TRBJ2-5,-,CASGLRGGETQYF,TGTGCTAGTGGTTTGAGGGGCGGAGAGACCCAGTACTTC
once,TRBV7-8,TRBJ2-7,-,CASSLGDVTEQYF,TGTGCCAGCAGCTTAGGGGACGTTACTGAGCAGTACTTC
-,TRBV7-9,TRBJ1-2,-,CASSPYPGGEYGYTF,TGTGCCAGCAGCCCTTACCCGGGGGGGGAGTATGGCTACACCTTC
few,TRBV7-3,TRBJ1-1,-,CASSLREGHTEAFF,TGTGCCAGCAGCTTAAGAGAGGGGCACACTGAAGCTTTCTTT
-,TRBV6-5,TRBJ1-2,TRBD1,CATQRAGGNYGYTF,TGTGCCACCCAAAGGGCAGGGGGCAACTATGGCTACACCTTC
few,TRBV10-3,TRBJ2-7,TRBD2,CAISESSGRTPKPQQYF,TGTGCCATCAGTGAGTCTAGCGGGAGGACCCCTAAACCCCAGCAGTACTTC
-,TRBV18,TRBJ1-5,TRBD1,CASSLEQGRSNQPQHF,TGTGCCAGCTCACTCGAACAGGGGAGGAGCAATCAGCCCCAGCATTTT
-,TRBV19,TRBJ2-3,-,CASSIRPGREDTQYF,TGTGCCAGTAGTATAAGGCCCGGACGTGAGGATACGCAGTATTTT
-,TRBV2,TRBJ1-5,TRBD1,CASSGQGDQPQHF,TGTGCCAGCAGTGGCCAGGGGGATCAGCCCCAGCATTTT
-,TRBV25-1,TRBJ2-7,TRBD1,CASSEYSGTGSYEQYF,TGTGCCAGCAGTGAATATTCTGGGACAGGGTCATACGAGCAGTACTTC
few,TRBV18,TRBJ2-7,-,CASSREWEYEQYF,TGTGCCAGCTCACGGGAGTGGGAGTACGAGCAGTACTTC
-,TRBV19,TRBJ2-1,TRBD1,CASRESGQGSYNEQFF,TGTGCCAGTAGGGAGTCGGGACAGGGGTCCTACAATGAGCAGTTCTTC
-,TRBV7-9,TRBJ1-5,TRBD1,CASSRDRVGNQPQHF,TGTGCCAGCAGCAGGGACAGGGTCGGCAATCAGCCCCAGCATTTT
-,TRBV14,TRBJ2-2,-,CASSPRTRNTGELFF,TGTGCCAGCAGCCCACGGACTCGTAACACCGGGGAGCTGTTTTTT
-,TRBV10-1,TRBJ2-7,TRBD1,CASSRDRGYEQYF,TGCGCCAGCAGCCGGGACAGGGGCTACGAGCAGTACTTC
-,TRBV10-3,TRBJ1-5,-,CAISDGRVNQPQHF,TGTGCCATCAGTGACGGGCGGGTGAATCAGCCCCAGCATTTT
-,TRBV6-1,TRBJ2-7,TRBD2,CASINLAGGEQYF,TGTGCCAGCATTAACCTAGCGGGAGGAGAGCAGTACTTC
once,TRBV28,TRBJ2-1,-,CASSLGARGLNEQFF,TGTGCCAGCAGTCTAGGGGCTCGGGGGCTCAATGAGCAGTTCTTC
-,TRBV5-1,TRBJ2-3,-,CASSLGGSSTDTQYF,TGCGCCAGCAGCCTCGGGGGTAGCAGCACAGATACGCAGTATTTT
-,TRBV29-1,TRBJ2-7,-,CSQGEQYF,TGCAGCCAAGGGGAGCAGTACTTC
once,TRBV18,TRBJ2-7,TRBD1,CASSPRGTGGYEQYF,TGTGCCAGCTCACCACGGGGGACAGGGGGCTACGAGCAGTACTTC
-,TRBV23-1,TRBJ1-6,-,CASPAESYNSPLHF,TGCGCCAGCCCGGCGGAGAGTTATAATTCACCCCTCCACTTT
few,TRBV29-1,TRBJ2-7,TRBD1,CSVVVWDRGLHYEQYF,TGCAGCGTTGTTGTTTGGGACAGGGGCCTGCACTACGAGCAGTACTTC
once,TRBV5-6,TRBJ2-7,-,CASSGTGRDYEQYF,TGTGCCAGCAGCGGAACAGGGCGCGACTACGAGCAGTACTTC
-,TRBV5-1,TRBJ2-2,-,CASSSGIGNTGELFF,TGCGCCAGCAGCTCCGGGATAGGGAACACCGGGGAGCTGTTTTTT
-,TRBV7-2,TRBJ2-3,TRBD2,CASSSSGSTDTQYF,TGTGCCAGCAGCTCTAGCGGGAGCACAGATACGCAGTATTTT
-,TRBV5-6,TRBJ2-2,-,CASSPTFRVNTGELFF,TGTGCCAGCAGCCCCACATTTAGGGTAAACACCGGGGAGCTGTTTTTT
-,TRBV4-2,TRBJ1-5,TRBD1,CASSQEISGTGGQPQHF,TGTGCCAGCAGCCAAGAAATCTCAGGGACAGGGGGACAGCCCCAGCATTTT
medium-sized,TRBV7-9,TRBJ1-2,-,CASSLMSSGVWGYTF,TGTGCCAGCAGCTTAATGTCCTCTGGGGTTTGGGGCTACACCTTC
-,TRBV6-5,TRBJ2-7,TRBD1,CASRSGGTGRREQYF,TGTGCCAGCAGAAGCGGAGGGACAGGGCGGCGAGAGCAGTACTTC
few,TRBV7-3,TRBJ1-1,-,CASGQSKNTEAFF,TGTGCCAGCGGGCAGAGCAAGAACACTGAAGCTTTCTTT
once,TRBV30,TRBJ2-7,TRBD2,CAWSGTSGIYEQYF,TGTGCCTGGAGTGGGACTAGCGGGATATACGAGCAGTACTTC
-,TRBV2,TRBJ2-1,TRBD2,CASRTGTSGNEQFF,TGTGCCAGCAGGACCGGGACTAGCGGGAATGAGCAGTTCTTC
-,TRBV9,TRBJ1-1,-,CASSVRGSTEAFF,TGTGCCAGCAGCGTACGGGGAAGCACTGAAGCTTTCTTT
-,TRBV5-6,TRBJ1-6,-,CASSLDNSPLHF,TGTGCCAGCAGCTTAGATAATTCACCCCTCCACTTT
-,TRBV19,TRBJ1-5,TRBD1,CASIQQGAGNQPQHF,TGTGCCAGTATCCAACAGGGGGCTGGGAATCAGCCCCAGCATTTT
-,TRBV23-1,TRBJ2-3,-,CASRNPRRPLSTDTQYF,TGCGCCAGCAGGAACCCCCGGCGGCCCCTAAGCACAGATACGCAGTATTTT
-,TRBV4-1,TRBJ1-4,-,CASSPPQGSRGEKLFF,TGCGCCAGCAGCCCCCCCCAGGGATCACGCGGTGAAAAACTGTTTTTT
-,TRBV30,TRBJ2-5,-,CAWSPPPRGGPLKETQYF,TGTGCCTGGAGTCCGCCCCCCCGCGGGGGCCCCCTCAAAGAGACCCAGTACTTC
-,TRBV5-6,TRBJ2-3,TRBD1,CASSDDRGSSTDTQYF,TGTGCCAGCAGCGACGACAGGGGTTCGAGCACAGATACGCAGTATTTT
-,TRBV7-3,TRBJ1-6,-,CASSLQQNSPLHF,TGTGCCAGCAGCTTACAGCAGAATTCACCCCTCCACTTT
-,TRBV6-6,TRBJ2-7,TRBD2,CASRQASGSSYEQYF,TGTGCCAGCAGACAAGCTAGCGGGAGCTCCTACGAGCAGTACTTC
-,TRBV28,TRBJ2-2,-,CASSLRRDTGELFF,TGTGCCAGCAGTTTACGGCGCGACACCGGGGAGCTGTTTTTT
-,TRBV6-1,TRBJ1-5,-,CASSENPPNQPQHF,TGTGCCAGCAGTGAAAATCCCCCCAATCAGCCCCAGCATTTT
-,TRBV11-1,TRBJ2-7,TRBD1,CASSEDRVSYEQYF,TGTGCCAGCAGCGAAGACAGGGTCTCCTACGAGCAGTACTTC
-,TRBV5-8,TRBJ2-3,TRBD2,CASSGLAGGPGGTDTQYF,TGTGCCAGCAGCGGACTAGCGGGAGGGCCGGGGGGCACAGATACGCAGTATTTT
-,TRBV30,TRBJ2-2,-,CAWIRLEPGELFF,TGTGCCTGGATTAGGCTTGAGCCCGGGGAGCTGTTTTTT
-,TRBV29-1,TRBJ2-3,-,CSGAGAATDTQYF,TGCAGCGGGGCGGGGGCCGCGACAGATACGCAGTATTTT
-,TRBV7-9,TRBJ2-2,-,CASRTQGSGELFF,TGTGCCAGCAGAACCCAGGGGTCAGGGGAGCTGTTTTTT
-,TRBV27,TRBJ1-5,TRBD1,CASSPDRGNQPQHF,TGTGCCAGCAGTCCGGACAGGGGCAATCAGCCCCAGCATTTT
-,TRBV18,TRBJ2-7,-,CASSPIPGSYEQYF,TGTGCCAGCTCCCCGATCCCGGGGAGCTACGAGCAGTACTTC
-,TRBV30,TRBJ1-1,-,CAWSQVNTEAFF,TGTGCCTGGAGTCAGGTAAACACTGAAGCTTTCTTT
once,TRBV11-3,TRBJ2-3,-,CASSPSPGDTQYF,TGTGCCAGCAGCCCGAGCCCTGGGGATACGCAGTATTTT